This T cell receptor beta chain was captured by sequencing in a study of identical twins. From the 5' RACE reads, TCRdb called clonotypes with MiXCR, one entry per CDR3 protein. Of approximately 260,000 distinct CDR3 sequences listed, about 14% were seen once; the top ten hold approximately 8.8%. The CDR3 is made up of 15 amino acids. V lost 4 bases to trimming and J lost 2 bases, with 16 bases between them. CDR1 is SQVTM, CDR2 ANQGSEA, per germline. This clonotype was recorded many times. As yet, its antigen is unknown. Healthy Caucasians alone served as donors. Findings and caveats of the study: One should note that invariant MAIT and iNKT cells could partly confound zero-insertion analyses.

The gene calls are TRBV29-1 and TRBJ2-3; D might be TRBD2 (6 bases). Sequences were obtained from memory (CD45RO+) T cells sorted from blood. This receptor was identified in a young woman in good health. CDR3 protein: CSVGEDLATTDTQYF. CDR3 in DNA: TGCAGCGTTGGGGAAGATCTAGCGACCACAGATACGCAGTATTTT.